Detailed here is one T cell receptor beta chain. This table comes from immunoSEQ multiplex PCR, and its TCRdb copy is limited to in-frame clones, with some not included. This sample has 350,000 to 400,000 clones, with roughly nine tenths found just once. The data stem from a study of blood T cell repertoires in COVID-19. Study summary: T cells, B-cell-depleted T cells, or PBMCs supplied cDNA or gDNA.

The CDR3 totals 17 residues. The trim removed 6 bases at V and 3 bases at J, leaving 16 bases unmatched. CDR1 is SGHRS and CDR2 is YFSETQ in the germline V gene. Participant-reported clinical history was the basis for cohort assignment. Among Cohort 3 donors, those recovered had two negative PCRs, clearance, or symptom resolution. The source of this sequence is a man younger than 35 who had recovered from COVID-19. The chain joins TRBV5-1 to TRBJ2-5; 8 bases map to TRBD2. The source material was PBMCs or T cells enriched from blood (not recorded which). CDR3 sequence: CASKAGAGAPGKETQYF. The CDR3, as DNA: TGCGCCAGCAAAGCGGGAGCGGGGGCCCCGGGAAAAGAGACCCAGTACTTC.